The 20 T cell receptor beta chains reported below all come from one sample, sequenced in a study of blood T cell repertoires in COVID-19. Only in-frame clones appear in the TCRdb table, and some are missing; sequencing was by immunoSEQ multiplex PCR. The sample contains approximately 300,000 clones, roughly 90% of which appear only once. Sequencing was performed on PBMCs or T cells enriched from blood (not recorded which). The receptors come from a woman in her 30s who had been exposed to COVID-19.

The chain is built from TRBV7-6 and TRBJ2-1; D remains unclear. The CDR3 has 14 residues. V lost 1 base to trimming and J lost 7 bases, with 11 bases between them. Germline V gene data show CDR1 as SGHVS and CDR2 as FNYEAQ. The CDR3 DNA reads TGTGCCAGCAGCTTAGTGGCTAGTGGAAATGAGCAGTTCTTC. It specifies CASSLVASGNEQFF.

CDR3 nucleotide sequence: TGCGCCAGCAGCTTGGCTGCGACTAGCGGGGTCGATGAGCAGTTCTTC. Translation: CASSLAATSGVDEQFF. The chain combines TRBV5-1 with TRBJ2-1, with 11 nucleotides matching TRBD2. CDR3 length equals 16 residues. Germline loops: CDR1 SGHRS, CDR2 YFSETQ. Trimming at V came to 0 bases and at J to 8 bases, leaving 7 bases not matched to a gene.

The rearrangement joins TRBV7-8 to TRBJ2-7; maybe TRBD1 (6 bases). Trimming removed 0 bases at V and 3 bases at J, with 12 bases between. The CDR3 totals 15 residues. Looked up from germline, CDR1 is SGHVS and CDR2 is FQNEAQ. The CDR3, as DNA: TGTGCCAGCAGCTTAGCGTGGGGACAAAACTACGAGCAGTACTTC. It specifies CASSLAWGQNYEQYF.

The chain couples TRBV4-1 to TRBJ1-1; D gene ambiguous. CDR3 length: 15 residues. Germline loops: CDR1 MGHRA, CDR2 YSYEKL. Trimming took 4 bases from V and 1 from J, leaving 13 bases between them. For the CDR3, the DNA is TGCGCCAGCAGCCCAAAGACATCGTGGAACACTGAAGCTTTCTTT. It encodes CASSPKTSWNTEAFF.

The genes are TRBV21-1 and TRBJ1-2; TRBD1 was called by the table and not checked on the DNA. TRBV21-1 is termed a pseudogene. The CDR3 is 16 amino acids. The CDR3 DNA sequence: TGTGCCAGCAGCAAACCAAGACAGGGGGCGTCCTATGGCTACACCTTC. Protein product: CASSKPRQGASYGYTF.

The chain recombines TRBV6-5 with TRBJ1-1; unclear D gene. Trimming removed 4 bases at V and 4 bases at J, with 7 bases between. There are 12 residues in the CDR3. The germline gives CDR1 MNHEY, CDR2 SVGAGI. CDR3 bases: TGTGCCAGCAGTTTAACTGGCACTGAAGCTTTCTTT. Amino acid sequence: CASSLTGTEAFF.

This clone appeared a single time. This chain connects TRBV10-3 to TRBJ1-1; D may be TRBD1 (6 bases). The germline V and J ends were trimmed by 10 bases and 4 bases, with 19 bases remaining between them. There are 14 residues in the CDR3. The V gene's germline CDR1 is ENHRY and CDR2 SYGVKD. The DNA of the CDR3 is TGTGCCACCGAGAGGCCAGGGGAAGGCACTGAAGCTTTCTTT. It yields the protein CATERPGEGTEAFF.

V gene TRBV5-6 combines with J gene TRBJ1-2, with D possibly being TRBD1 (6 bases). Germline V CDR1 and CDR2: SGHDT, YYEEEE. The CDR3 is 16 residues long. Trimming shortened V by 3 bases and J by 4 bases, and 19 bases separated the two germline ends. CDR3 region: CASSSAGAVPLYGYTF. Here the CDR3 DNA reads TGTGCCAGCAGCTCGGCGGGGGCGGTTCCTCTCTATGGCTACACCTTC. Together with reference TRBV5-6 and TRBJ1-2, the CDR3 gives the full variable domain: DAGVTQSPTHLIKTRGQQVTLRCSPKSGHDTVSWYQQALGQGPQFIFQYYEEEERQRGNFPDRFSGHQFPNYSSELNVNALLLGDSALYLCASSSAGAVPLYGYTFGSGTRLTVV.

V and J are TRBV3-1 (or the pseudogene TRBV3-2) and TRBJ1-4; TRBD1 might be the D (5 bases). The V gene's germline CDR1 is LGHDT and CDR2 YNNKEL (reference sequence). V gave up 1 base and J gave up 4 bases, with 10 bases separating them. The CDR3 extends over 15 amino acids. CDR3 residues: CASSQAAGLNEKLFF. The CDR3 region has the DNA TGTGCCAGCAGCCAAGCGGCAGGGCTTAATGAAAAACTGTTTTTT.

The J gene is TRBJ1-1, the V gene TRBV4-1, with D possibly matching TRBD1 (5 bases). Trimming removed 2 bases at V and 5 bases at J, with 18 bases between. The CDR3 extends over 16 amino acids. In germline, CDR1 is MGHRA, CDR2 YSYEKL. CDR3 bases: TGCGCCAGCAGCCAATTCTCGGAGGGGATGAGGACTGAAGCTTTCTTT. It is translated as CASSQFSEGMRTEAFF.

This clone showed up just once. The chain joins TRBV14 to TRBJ1-2; TRBD1 aligns across 9 bases. Germline V gene data show CDR1 as SGHDN and CDR2 as FVKESK. CDR3 size: 14 residues. With 4 bases clipped from V and 8 bases from J, the junction kept 8 bases outside the gene matches. CDR3 sequence reads: CASSLKDRGGGYTF. The CDR3 DNA sequence: TGTGCCAGCAGCCTCAAGGACAGGGGAGGCGGCTACACCTTC.

In its sample, this clone was seen once. The chain carries TRBV5-4 and TRBJ2-3, with a possible D match to TRBD1 (6 bases). The CDR3 sequence is 13 residues long. CDR1 is SGHNT and CDR2 is YYREEE in the germline V gene (reference sequence). Trimming took off 6 bases at V and 3 bases at J, with 11 bases between the two ends. The CDR3 nucleotides read TGTGCCAGCACCAGAGACAGGACAGATACGCAGTATTTT. It specifies CASTRDRTDTQYF.

The V and J genes are TRBV5-1 and TRBJ1-1; TRBD1 agrees at 7 bases. After removal of 4 bases from V and 5 bases from J, the junction contained 8 bases not matched to a gene. Germline V gene sequence: CDR1 SGHRS, CDR2 YFSETQ. There are 14 residues in the CDR3. The CDR3 region has the DNA TGCGCCAGCAGCCCGGACAGGCCCATAACTGAAGCTTTCTTT. It translates to CASSPDRPITEAFF.

V gene TRBV7-3 combines with J gene TRBJ2-1, with TRBD1 identical over 8 bases. Germline V gene sequence: CDR1 SGHTA, CDR2 FQGTGA. This CDR3 contains 15 residues. V was pared by 5 bases and J by 1 base, with 4 bases of the junction left unmatched. The CDR3 loop is CASSKTGESYNEQFF. CDR3 nucleotide sequence: TGTGCCAGCAGCAAGACAGGGGAATCCTACAATGAGCAGTTCTTC.

The V and J genes are TRBV30 and TRBJ1-6, with TRBD1 matching 7 bases. The germline CDR1 and CDR2 sequences are GTSNPN and SVGIG (reference sequence). The CDR3 extends over 15 amino acids. The junction had 6 bases not matched to a gene; V was cut back by 0 bases and J by 7 bases. The CDR3 DNA reads as TGTGCCTGGAGTGTGGGGACAGAAGGGAATTCACCCCTCCACTTT. Protein: CAWSVGTEGNSPLHF.

The V and J genes are TRBV5-6 and TRBJ2-1; 8 nucleotides line up with TRBD2. CDR3 length: 16 amino acids. V lost 3 bases to trimming and J lost 3 bases; unmatched junction nucleotides: 8. Germline V lookup: CDR1 SGHDT, CDR2 YYEEEE. CDR3 sequence: CASSSPRTSNYNEQFF. The CDR3 region has the DNA TGTGCCAGCAGCTCCCCGAGGACTAGCAACTACAATGAGCAGTTCTTC.

This sequence joins TRBV5-1 and TRBJ2-7; D is possibly TRBD1 (5 bases). The CDR3 is 15 residues long. From germline, CDR1 is SGHRS and CDR2 YFSETQ. The V end lost 4 bases, the J end lost 5 bases, and 19 bases lay between the germline ends. The CDR3 loop is CASSPWGRSKDEQYF. As DNA, the CDR3 is TGCGCCAGCAGCCCCTGGGGCAGGTCTAAGGACGAGCAGTACTTC.

V gene TRBV7-3 combines with J gene TRBJ2-1, with 9 bases aligning to TRBD2. CDR1 SGHTA and CDR2 FQGTGA come from the germline V gene. V lost 5 bases and J lost 0; bases outside the gene matches: 8. The CDR3 spans 17 residues. The CDR3 nucleotides are TGTGCCAGCAGCCCTAGCGGGGATACATACTCCTACAATGAGCAGTTCTTC. Encoded protein: CASSPSGDTYSYNEQFF.

V is TRBV5-4 and J is TRBJ2-3; 7 bases map to TRBD1. The CDR3 has 18 residues. The V gene's germline CDR1 is SGHNT and CDR2 YYREEE (reference sequence). After removal of 1 base from V and 3 bases from J, the junction contained 14 bases not matched to a gene. CDR3 protein: CASSLRQGSLKGTDTQYF. CDR3 bases: TGTGCCAGCAGCTTGAGACAGGGAAGTCTCAAAGGAACAGATACGCAGTATTTT.

The genes are TRBV7-9 and TRBJ2-5, with a possible D match to TRBD2 (6 bases). Trimming removed 6 bases at V and 3 bases at J, with 20 bases between. This CDR3 comprises 16 residues. Germline CDR1 and CDR2: SEHNR and FQNEAQ (reference sequence). The CDR3 DNA sequence: TGTGCCAGCAGTAACCAACAGACTAGGCGGAAAGAGACCCAGTACTTC. Residues: CASSNQQTRRKETQYF.